The rows below give T cell receptor beta chains drawn from one sample of a study of T-cell memory formation after mild COVID-19. TCRdb reprocessed the 5' RACE reads with MiXCR, giving one entry per CDR3 protein. The data contain some 450,000 distinct CDR3 sequences, 15% to 20% of them singletons. The specimen sequenced was PBMCs or a T cell subset sorted from them (not recorded which). The receptors were gathered from a young man who had mild COVID-19 (a few samples of this study predate the infection). Cell type and time point are not known. CDR3s include the opening cysteine and the closing phenylalanine or tryptophan. D genes are given only for firm matches. Clone size is not always given. Where it is, it says once, few, many or a class for expanded clones.

cdr3_aa cdr3_nt j_call v_call d_call clone_size
CATSAGGLYIQYF TGTGCCACCAGTGCGGGGGGCTTATACATTCAGTACTTC TRBJ2-4 TRBV24-1 . .
CASSPFPPDFSNLAYGYTF TGTGCCAGCTCACCATTCCCCCCGGACTTCTCCAACCTAGCGTATGGCTACACCTTC TRBJ1-2 TRBV18 . .
CASSSDPGKALHF TGTGCCAGCAGCTCCGACCCAGGGAAGGCCCTCCACTTT TRBJ1-6 TRBV7-2 . .
CASSYSDRGNQPQHF TGTGCCAGCAGTTACTCGGACAGGGGCAATCAGCCCCAGCATTTT TRBJ1-5 TRBV6-6 TRBD1 .
CASKGQGVRPDTQYF TGCGCCAGCAAGGGACAGGGGGTTAGGCCAGATACGCAGTATTTT TRBJ2-3 TRBV5-1 TRBD1 .
CAVKMGNTEAFF TGTGCCGTCAAGATGGGAAACACTGAAGCTTTCTTT TRBJ1-1 TRBV6-5 . few
CASSETGLDTEAFF TGCGCCAGCAGCGAGACAGGGTTGGACACTGAAGCTTTCTTT TRBJ1-1 TRBV5-1 TRBD1 few
CAICLRGEPHAYNEQFF TGTGCCATCTGTTTGAGGGGGGAACCCCATGCCTACAATGAGCAGTTCTTC TRBJ2-1 TRBV10-3 . .
CASRRDTNNEQFF TGCGCCAGCAGGCGGGACACAAACAATGAGCAGTTCTTC TRBJ2-1 TRBV5-1 . few
CASRPPGLAYEQYF TGTGCCAGCAGGCCCCCCGGGCTGGCCTACGAGCAGTACTTC TRBJ2-7 TRBV2 . .
CASSPRERGYDSPLHF TGTGCCAGCAGCCCCCGAGAAAGGGGGTATGACTCACCCCTCCACTTT TRBJ1-6 TRBV7-3 . few
CASSPLGLAQLAKNIQYF TGTGCCAGCAGCCCCCTGGGGCTAGCGCAGCTAGCCAAAAACATTCAGTACTTC TRBJ2-4 TRBV4-2 . .
CASSQDWGSNGELFF TGTGCCAGCAGCCAAGATTGGGGTTCTAACGGGGAGCTGTTTTTT TRBJ2-2 TRBV3-1 . few
CASSRGQYREKLFF TGTGCCAGCAGCCGAGGACAGTACCGTGAAAAACTGTTTTTT TRBJ1-4 TRBV12-3/TRBV12-4 . .
CASSLGTTGWETQYF TGTGCCAGCAGCTTGGGGACGACAGGGTGGGAGACCCAGTACTTC TRBJ2-5 TRBV5-6 TRBD1 few
CASSNFRATDYGYTF TGTGCCAGCAGCAACTTCCGGGCAACTGACTATGGCTACACCTTC TRBJ1-2 TRBV21-1 . few
CASSPPLGLAGGTDTQYF TGTGCCAGCAGCCCCCCTCTCGGACTAGCGGGGGGCACAGATACGCAGTATTTT TRBJ2-3 TRBV7-9 TRBD2 few
CASSTSGPKTEAFF TGCGCCAGCAGCACTTCGGGTCCTAAGACTGAAGCTTTCTTT TRBJ1-1 TRBV5-1 . many
CASSLVQEGTEAFF TGTGCCAGCAGCTTAGTACAGGAAGGCACTGAAGCTTTCTTT TRBJ1-1 TRBV7-8 . .
CASSQSPPIAGVGTQYF TGCGCCAGCAGCCAATCCCCCCCCATAGCGGGGGTCGGGACCCAGTACTTC TRBJ2-5 TRBV4-1 TRBD2 .
CASSLASGGTEAFF TGTGCCAGCAGCCTAGCCTCAGGGGGCACTGAAGCTTTCTTT TRBJ1-1 TRBV7-2 TRBD1 .
CASTGGGYGYTF TGTGCCAGTACAGGGGGGGGGTATGGCTACACCTTC TRBJ1-2 TRBV25-1 TRBD1 few
CASSLPGRTFGNTGELFF TGTGCCAGCAGCCTCCCGGGACGGACGTTCGGGAACACCGGGGAGCTGTTTTTT TRBJ2-2 TRBV21-1 . .
CASSPTGRSSPNYGYTF TGTGCCAGCAGCCCGACGGGACGGAGCTCTCCTAACTATGGCTACACCTTC TRBJ1-2 TRBV7-9 . .
CASSLASGKGYTF TGTGCCAGCAGCTTAGCGTCAGGGAAAGGCTACACCTTC TRBJ1-2 TRBV11-2 . .
CASSLRQGAGTDTQYF TGTGCCAGCAGCCTTCGACAGGGGGCTGGCACAGATACGCAGTATTTT TRBJ2-3 TRBV7-6 TRBD1 few
CASSFGGPMAYNEQFF TGTGCCAGCAGCTTTGGGGGCCCTATGGCCTACAATGAGCAGTTCTTC TRBJ2-1 TRBV7-6 . many
CASSVLRGREGYTF TGTGCCAGCAGTGTTCTCCGGGGGCGGGAGGGCTACACCTTC TRBJ1-2 TRBV2 . once
CASRVTGVDYGYTF TGTGCCAGCAGAGTGACAGGGGTTGACTATGGCTACACCTTC TRBJ1-2 TRBV6-5 TRBD1 many
CASSQAPNQPQHF TGTGCCAGCAGCCAGGCGCCTAATCAGCCCCAGCATTTT TRBJ1-5 TRBV3-1 . few
CASSPGTVRIGYTF TGTGCCAGCAGTCCCGGGACAGTAAGGATAGGCTACACCTTC TRBJ1-2 TRBV12-3/TRBV12-4 TRBD1 .